The 17 T cell receptor beta chains listed next were all sequenced from one sample in a study of Graves' ophthalmopathy and Graves' hyperthyroidism. TCR beta CDR3 amplification used RNA transcripts. HTBI primers primed a first-round RT-PCR, and a second-round multiplex PCR followed. MiXCR was run by TCRdb on the multiplex PCR reads, yielding one entry per CDR3 protein. The sample contains 150,000 to 200,000 distinct CDR3 sequences, approximately 40% of which appear only once. The sequencing sample was made of peripheral blood. Source of these receptors: a man aged 25-40 years with Graves' ophthalmopathy.

There are many counts of this clonotype. This chain connects TRBV28 to TRBJ2-7, with 8 bases fitting TRBD2. V was clipped by 7 bases and J by 4 bases; unmatched bases: 12. The germline CDR1 and CDR2 sequences are MDHEN and SYDVKM. The CDR3 extends over 15 amino acids. CDR3 nucleotides: TGTGCCAGCATCCCGGCGGGGACTAGGGGTTACGAGCAGTACTTC. It encodes CASIPAGTRGYEQYF. Filled out from reference TRBV28 and TRBJ2-7, the complete variable domain reads DVKVTQSSRYLVKRTGEKVFLECVQDMDHENMFWYRQDPGLGLRLIYFSYDVKMKEKGDIPEGYSVSREKKERFSLILESASTNQTSMYLCASIPAGTRGYEQYFGPGTRLTVT.

The table lists this clonotype with many counts. V and J are TRBV27 and TRBJ1-1; D uncertain. The CDR3 is 13 residues long. Germline V gene lookup returns CDR1 MNHEY and CDR2 SMNVEV (reference sequence). V gave up 6 bases and J gave up 3 bases, with 11 bases separating them. In DNA form, the CDR3 reads TGTGCCAGCAGCCCAAAGAAGTACACTGAAGCTTTCTTT. Translating gives CASSPKKYTEAFF.

Many counts were recorded for this clonotype. This rearrangement joins TRBV4-3 to TRBJ2-2, with a weak D call TRBD2 (6 bases). Germline V gives CDR1 LGHNA, CDR2 YSLEER. Trimming removed 1 base from V and 5 bases from J, with 14 bases in between. There are 16 residues in the CDR3. CDR3 nucleotides: TGCGCCAGCAGCCAAGTCTGGAGGGTGGCTACCGGGGAGCTGTTTTTT. Translating it yields CASSQVWRVATGELFF.

With respect to this clonotype: A read error may account for a junction end that differs from germline. The genes are TRBV20-1 and TRBJ1-1; 7 bases are shared with TRBD1. Per germline, CDR1 DFQATT and CDR2 SNEGSKA (reference sequence). The CDR3 totals 13 residues. CDR3 sequence: CSARDRRGTEALF. The CDR3 DNA reads TGCAGTGCTAGAGATCGCAGGGGGACTGAAGCTCTCTTT.

In its sample, this clonotype was seen many times. The rearrangement uses TRBV7-2 and TRBJ1-1; D not certain. The germline V and J ends were trimmed by 6 bases and 1 base, with 12 bases remaining between them. Germline lookup yields CDR1 SGHTA and CDR2 FQGNSA. The CDR3 is 14 amino acids. CDR3 region: CASSRSRWNTEAFF. The CDR3 DNA is TGTGCCAGCAGTCGTTCACGGTGGAACACTGAAGCTTTCTTT.

This clonotype has at least ten counts. Here the CDR3 reads CSARDGTGSYEQYF. The CDR3 DNA is TGCAGTGCTAGAGATGGGACAGGGTCCTACGAGCAGTACTTC. The V gene is TRBV20-1, the J gene TRBJ2-7; 9 bases map to TRBD1. J was trimmed by 1 base and V by 0 bases; bases with no gene match: 1. Germline lookup yields CDR1 DFQATT and CDR2 SNEGSKA (reference sequence). The CDR3 is 14 residues long.

The chain recombines TRBV15 with TRBJ1-6, with D maybe TRBD1 (6 bases). CDR1 is LNHNV and CDR2 is YYDKDF in the germline V gene (reference sequence). The CDR3 extends over 16 amino acids. V lost 0 bases and J 8 bases, leaving 14 bases between the germline ends. This CDR3 reads CATSRDPGRGHSPLHF. CDR3 nucleotides: TGTGCCACCAGCAGAGATCCTGGCAGGGGACATTCACCCCTCCACTTT.

V usage is TRBV6-2 or TRBV6-3 and J usage is TRBJ2-5; 9 bases align to TRBD1. This CDR3 has 16 residues. The germline V gene encodes CDR1 MNHEY and CDR2 SVGEGT. With V trimmed by 4 bases and J by 2 bases, 8 bases remained unmatched. The CDR3: CASSWDRENLQETQYF. CDR3 nucleotides: TGTGCCAGCAGTTGGGACAGGGAAAACCTACAAGAGACCCAGTACTTC.

This clonotype was detected many times. J is TRBJ2-7 and V is TRBV6-1, with D tentatively TRBD1 or TRBD2 (5 bases each). The CDR3 covers 14 residues. Germline V gives CDR1 MNHNS, CDR2 SASEGT. The ends were cut back, 7 bases at V and 2 bases at J, with 15 bases in the middle. Here the CDR3 reads CASTDSGRTYEQYF. The CDR3 nucleotides read TGTGCCAGCACCGACTCGGGGCGCACCTACGAGCAGTACTTC.

In this sample, this clonotype turned up a few times. The V and J genes are TRBV6-5 and TRBJ1-2; D may be TRBD1 (5 bases). CDR1 is MNHEY and CDR2 is SVGAGI in the germline V gene. V shed 2 bases and J shed 4 bases, with 17 bases lying between them. CDR3 length equals 16 residues. DNA of the CDR3: TGTGCCAGCAGTTACCAGGGCGTTAAGGGGTTCTATGGCTACACCTTC. Protein: CASSYQGVKGFYGYTF.

This clonotype was detected many times. J is TRBJ1-1 and V is TRBV27; TRBD1 aligns across 12 bases. Germline lookup yields CDR1 MNHEY and CDR2 SMNVEV (reference sequence). CDR3 length: 14 residues. Unmatched junction bases numbered 4, after V lost 5 bases and J lost 6 bases. DNA for the CDR3: TGTGCCAGCAGTACGGGACAGGGGGCCCCTGAAGCTTTCTTT. Residues: CASSTGQGAPEAFF.

The gene calls are TRBV27 and TRBJ1-2; 7 nucleotides agree with TRBD1. CDR1 MNHEY and CDR2 SMNVEV come from the germline V gene (reference sequence). This CDR3 has 14 amino acids. With V trimmed by 3 bases and J by 4 bases, 5 bases remained unmatched. CDR3 nucleotides: TGTGCCAGCAGTTTTAAGGGGGCAAGCTATGGCTACACCTTC. Amino acids: CASSFKGASYGYTF.

This clonotype appeared many times. V and J are TRBV19 and TRBJ2-7, with D perhaps given as TRBD1 or TRBD2 (5 bases each). The CDR3 runs 14 residues. With 4 bases removed from V and 2 bases from J, the gap between germline ends came to 12 bases. Germline assignment: CDR1 LNHDA and CDR2 SQIVND (reference sequence). CDR3 protein: CASSRGGGPYEQYF. The CDR3 DNA sequence: TGTGCCAGTAGTAGGGGCGGAGGTCCCTACGAGCAGTACTTC.

V usage is TRBV6-1 and J usage is TRBJ1-2; possibly TRBD1 for D (5 bases). Trimming pared 7 bases from V and 7 bases from J, leaving 16 bases between. Germline assignment: CDR1 MNHNS and CDR2 SASEGT. CDR3 size: 13 residues. This chain's CDR3 is CASNNGQIAGYTF. Here the CDR3 DNA reads TGTGCCAGCAACAACGGACAAATAGCTGGCTACACCTTC.

The table lists this clonotype with many counts. This chain links TRBV5-1 with TRBJ2-2; D is perhaps TRBD1 or TRBD2 (5 bases each). This CDR3 has 14 residues. Trimming removed 1 base from V and 3 bases from J, with 7 bases in between. Germline V lookup: CDR1 SGHRS, CDR2 YFSETQ. This CDR3 reads CASSLQGDTGELFF. The CDR3 DNA reads TGCGCCAGCAGCTTGCAGGGAGACACCGGGGAGCTGTTTTTT.

There are many counts of this clonotype. The chain links TRBV30 to TRBJ1-3; D remains unclear. The CDR3 covers 13 residues. Germline V gene lookup returns CDR1 GTSNPN and CDR2 SVGIG (reference sequence). V was trimmed by 1 base and J by 2 bases, leaving 6 bases between them. CDR3 amino acids: CAWSAGTGNTIYF. In DNA form, the CDR3 reads TGTGCCTGGAGTGCGGGAACTGGAAACACCATATATTTT. Using reference TRBV30 and TRBJ1-3 for the parts outside the CDR3, the full variable domain is SQTIHQWPATLVQPVGSPLSLECTVEGTSNPNLYWYRQAAGRGLQLLFYSVGIGQISSEVPQNLSASRPQDRQFILSSKKLLLSDSGFYLCAWSAGTGNTIYFGEGSWLTVV.

This clonotype appeared a few times. V usage is TRBV6-1 and J usage is TRBJ1-6, with D perhaps matching TRBD1 (5 bases). Germline loops: CDR1 MNHNS, CDR2 SASEGT. Trimming cost V 4 bases and J 9 bases, with 19 bases left between them. The CDR3 extends over 16 amino acids. The CDR3 bases are TGTGCCAGCAGTGGGCTCGTAGGGGCAGGCAGTTCACCCCTCCACTTT. Its translation: CASSGLVGAGSSPLHF.